The rows below give T cell receptor beta chains drawn from one sample of a study of beta chain features in type 1 diabetes. Repertoires were generated with immunoSEQ multiplex PCR, while TCRdb's copy carries only in-frame clones and drops some. Found here are 150,000 to 200,000 clones, roughly 9% of them singletons; the top ten hold under 0.75%. The source material was central memory CD4+ T cells from blood. The receptors stem from a woman in her twenties or thirties with type 1 diabetes. Each CDR3 is given with its conserved first and last residue. The D gene is left open where the match is weak. Size is stated for part of the rows, as once, few or many counts, or as a class when the clone is expanded.

j_call d_call clone_size v_call cdr3_nt cdr3_aa
TRBJ2-3 NA NA TRBV5-4 TGTGCCAGCAGACCCGACAGGAACACAGATACGCAGTATTTT CASRPDRNTDTQYF
TRBJ2-7 NA NA TRBV18 TGTGCCAGCTCACCATTTCCCCCAGGGGATGGATACGAGCAGTACTTC CASSPFPPGDGYEQYF
TRBJ2-6 NA NA TRBV19 TGTGCCAGTAGTCATCCCCTGAGAGGCGCTGGGGCCAACGTCCTGACTTTC CASSHPLRGAGANVLTF
TRBJ2-5 TRBD2 few TRBV6-6 TGTGCCAGCAGGGTCGGTCTAGCGGGAAAGGAGACCCAGTACTTC CASRVGLAGKETQYF
TRBJ1-5 NA few TRBV2 TGTGCCAGCAGCGAAAGGGGGTTTAAGCCCCAGCATTTT CASSERGFKPQHF
TRBJ2-1 TRBD2 NA TRBV9 TGTGCCAGCAGCCACAGGGCTAGCGGGGAGAACTACAATGAGCAGTTCTTC CASSHRASGENYNEQFF
TRBJ1-5 NA NA TRBV27 TGTGCCAGCAGCTACAGGGAAGAACAGCCCCAGCATTTT CASSYREEQPQHF
TRBJ2-2 NA few TRBV7-2 TGTGCCAGCAGCTTAGTCTGGGGGGCCGGGGAGCTGTTTTTT CASSLVWGAGELFF
TRBJ1-1 NA NA TRBV11-2 TGTGCCAGCAGCCTCGACGGAAGACAGAACACTGAAGCTTTCTTT CASSLDGRQNTEAFF
TRBJ2-1 NA few TRBV6-1 TGTGCCAGCACCCGGGGAGATCGGGAGCAGTTCTTC CASTRGDREQFF
TRBJ2-5 TRBD2 NA TRBV2 TGTGCCAGCAGTGGGGGACTAGCGGACGGGGAGACCCAGTACTTC CASSGGLADGETQYF
TRBJ1-2 NA once TRBV5-1 TGCGCCAGCAGCCCCGACAGCTCCCAAAGGGCCTATGGCTACACCTTC CASSPDSSQRAYGYTF
TRBJ2-2 NA few TRBV7-3 TGTGCCAGCAGCTTAACCTCGGGGAGCACCGGGGAGCTGTTTTTT CASSLTSGSTGELFF
TRBJ2-5 NA NA TRBV5-4 TGTGCCAGCAGCTTACTGGCGGACCAAGAGACCCAGTACTTC CASSLLADQETQYF
TRBJ2-1 TRBD2 NA TRBV5-1 TGCGCCAGCAGCCCCTTAGCGGGAACGGAGGATGAGCAGTTCTTC CASSPLAGTEDEQFF
TRBJ1-2 TRBD1 NA TRBV7-9 TGTGCCAGCAGCAGGGGACAGGGTGGCTACACCTTC CASSRGQGGYTF
TRBJ2-3 TRBD1 few TRBV29-1 TGCAGCGTAATTAGGGACAGTAGCACAGATACGCAGTATTTT CSVIRDSSTDTQYF
TRBJ2-7 NA NA TRBV28 TGTGCCAGCAGCCCCTCGAACAGGGTGGGCGAGCAGTACTTC CASSPSNRVGEQYF
TRBJ2-1 NA NA TRBV11-2 TGTGCCAGCAGTAGAACTCGATTCAATGAGCAGTTCTTC CASSRTRFNEQFF
TRBJ1-1 TRBD1 few TRBV4-2 TGTGCCAGCAGCCAGCCGGGACAGGCGATAACTGAAGCTTTCTTT CASSQPGQAITEAFF
TRBJ2-1 TRBD2 NA TRBV30 TGTGCCTCCACCCTTAGCGGGACTAGCTCCTACAATGAGCAGTTCTTC CASTLSGTSSYNEQFF
TRBJ2-7 TRBD2 NA TRBV28 TGTGCCAGCAGTCGGACTAGCGGGCCGTACGAGCAGTACTTC CASSRTSGPYEQYF
TRBJ2-1 NA few TRBV6-5 TGTGCCAGCAGTTACTCGCTAGCCCAAATTGAGCAGTTCTTC CASSYSLAQIEQFF
TRBJ2-1 NA NA TRBV10-1 TGCGCCAGCAGCACTAGGCGGGTTGACAATGAGCAGTTCTTC CASSTRRVDNEQFF
TRBJ1-4 NA NA TRBV4-1 TGCGCCAGCAGCCAAGATCTGAGTTCAACTAATGAAAAACTGTTTTTT CASSQDLSSTNEKLFF
TRBJ2-7 NA NA TRBV27 TGTGCCAGCAGCCGGGGAAGCTCCTACGAGCAGTACTTC CASSRGSSYEQYF
TRBJ1-3 NA few TRBV30 TGTGCCTGGAGTTCGGGTTTCTCTGGAAACACCATATATTTT CAWSSGFSGNTIYF
TRBJ2-1 NA NA TRBV19 TGTGCCACTGGTCCACTAGGTACTCTTTTCAATGAGCAGTTCTTC CATGPLGTLFNEQFF
TRBJ1-1 TRBD1 NA TRBV29-1 TGCAGCGGTACCGGGACAGGGAACACTGAAGCTTTCTTT CSGTGTGNTEAFF
TRBJ1-2 TRBD1 few TRBV29-1 TGCAGCGTTGGGACAGGAGGACCCTATGGCTACACCTTC CSVGTGGPYGYTF
TRBJ2-1 TRBD2 NA TRBV29-1 TGCAGCGTTGAAGATGGTGGGGGGGACTCCTACAATGAGCAGTTCTTC CSVEDGGGDSYNEQFF
TRBJ2-3 TRBD2 few TRBV25-1 TGTGCCAGCAGTGTGCCGGGAGGTACAGATACGCAGTATTTT CASSVPGGTDTQYF
TRBJ1-5 NA few TRBV16 TGTGCCAGCAGCCAATCGTTAGACAAACTCAATCAGCCCCAGCATTTT CASSQSLDKLNQPQHF
TRBJ1-1 NA NA TRBV29-1 TGCAGCGGGGGCTCTCCCTACTCTGAAGCTTTCTTT CSGGSPYSEAFF
TRBJ2-2 TRBD1 NA TRBV7-2 TGTGCCAGCAGCGCAAGGGGGCTGAACACCGGGGAGCTGTTTTTT CASSARGLNTGELFF
TRBJ1-2 NA few TRBV5-1 TGCGCCAGCAGCTTGGGTTTCGCGGGTACCAACTATGGCTACACCTTC CASSLGFAGTNYGYTF
TRBJ1-5 NA few TRBV6-5 TGTGCCAGCAGTTACGGGCAGCATCAGCCCCAGCATTTT CASSYGQHQPQHF
TRBJ1-2 NA few TRBV7-3 TGTGCCAGCAGCTTACAGGGGACCTATGGCTACACCTTC CASSLQGTYGYTF
TRBJ2-2 TRBD2 NA TRBV5-4 TGTGCCAGCAGACTTAATAGCGGGAGTCACACCGGGGAGCTGTTTTTT CASRLNSGSHTGELFF
TRBJ2-1 TRBD1 NA TRBV28 TGTGCCAGCAGTGGACAAGACAGGGTAGACGGTGAGCAGTTCTTC CASSGQDRVDGEQFF
TRBJ2-2 TRBD1 NA TRBV2 TGTGCCAGCAGGGGACAGACTAACACCGGGGAGCTGTTTTTT CASRGQTNTGELFF
TRBJ2-1 NA few TRBV28 TGTGCCACCGAAGCTCGGAATGAGCAGTTCTTC CATEARNEQFF
TRBJ1-1 TRBD1 NA TRBV7-3 TGTGCCAGCAGCCCGACAGGGTTGGGCACTGAAGCTTTCTTT CASSPTGLGTEAFF
TRBJ2-3 NA NA TRBV7-9 TGTGCCAGCAGCTTAGGCGTTGACACAGATACGCAGTATTTT CASSLGVDTDTQYF
TRBJ2-7 NA few TRBV29-1 TGCAGCGTTGTCAGCGACAGTTTCTACGAGCAGTACTTC CSVVSDSFYEQYF
TRBJ2-2 TRBD2 few TRBV12-5 TGTGCTAGTGGTTTGGGTCTAGCGGGAGCGGTCGGGGAGCTGTTTTTT CASGLGLAGAVGELFF
TRBJ1-1 NA few TRBV6-5 TGTGCCAGCAGTACCAGTACGAACACTGAAGCTTTCTTT CASSTSTNTEAFF
TRBJ2-3 NA few TRBV2 TGTGCCAGCAGTGAAAATCTTTCGGGGAATACGCAGTATTTT CASSENLSGNTQYF
TRBJ2-1 TRBD2 few TRBV30 TGTGCCTGGAGTGCCGGGACTACCTCCGGGGAGCAGTTCTTC CAWSAGTTSGEQFF
TRBJ2-7 NA few TRBV18 TGTGCCAGCTCATCCTCGTCGGGGTACTTCGAGCAGTACTTC CASSSSSGYFEQYF
TRBJ1-5 TRBD1 NA TRBV6-1 TGTGCCAGCAGTGATTGGACAGGGCAGCCCCAGCATTTT CASSDWTGQPQHF
TRBJ2-3 TRBD2 NA TRBV19 TGTGCCAGTAGTATCACTAGCGCCACAGATACGCAGTATTTT CASSITSATDTQYF